The rows below give T cell receptor beta chains drawn from one sample of a study of T cells in localized non-small cell lung cancer. Sequenced by immunoSEQ multiplex PCR; TCRdb stores in-frame clones only, minus some. The data hold about 41,000 clones, with 88% observed a single time. The sequencing used peripheral blood, collected before any cancer treatment. Source of these receptors: a female donor of 60 years or more with stage I squamous cell lung carcinoma. The CDR3 runs from the conserved cysteine through the conserved F or W. Each record gives: J gene, clone size, CDR3 length, D gene, V gene, CDR3 DNA, CDR3 protein. D genes are given only for firm matches. Clone sizes are given selectively: once, few, many, or a class where the clone is expanded.

J gene: TRBJ2-1
clone size: NA
CDR3 length: 11
D gene: NA
V gene: TRBV30
CDR3 DNA: TGTGCCTGGAGTGTACGTGATGAGCAGTTCTTC
CDR3 protein: CAWSVRDEQFF

J gene: TRBJ1-1
clone size: NA
CDR3 length: 13
D gene: NA
V gene: TRBV7-2
CDR3 DNA: TGTGCCAGCAGCTTCCGATTGAACACTGAAGCTTTCTTT
CDR3 protein: CASSFRLNTEAFF

J gene: TRBJ1-2
clone size: NA
CDR3 length: 11
D gene: NA
V gene: TRBV5-5
CDR3 DNA: TGTGCCAGCAGCCCGGACAGTTACTACACCTTC
CDR3 protein: CASSPDSYYTF

J gene: TRBJ1-1
clone size: NA
CDR3 length: 12
D gene: NA
V gene: TRBV5-1
CDR3 DNA: TGCGCCAGCAGCCTACAGGGTTCCGAAGCTTTCTTT
CDR3 protein: CASSLQGSEAFF

J gene: TRBJ2-3
clone size: NA
CDR3 length: 13
D gene: NA
V gene: TRBV2
CDR3 DNA: TGTGCCAGCGCTTCTCTAGCCCGGAATACGCAGTATTTT
CDR3 protein: CASASLARNTQYF

J gene: TRBJ2-1
clone size: NA
CDR3 length: 14
D gene: TRBD1
V gene: TRBV5-1
CDR3 DNA: TGCGCCAGCCAGAGGACAGGGCTTTCGAATGAGCAGTTCTTC
CDR3 protein: CASQRTGLSNEQFF

J gene: TRBJ2-1
clone size: NA
CDR3 length: 15
D gene: TRBD1
V gene: TRBV11-2
CDR3 DNA: TGTGCCAGCAGCTACACCGGGACAGGGCGCAATGAGCAGTTCTTC
CDR3 protein: CASSYTGTGRNEQFF

J gene: TRBJ1-5
clone size: NA
CDR3 length: 15
D gene: NA
V gene: TRBV27
CDR3 DNA: TGTGCCAGCAGTTTATCCCAGGGCCTGGGTCAGCCCCAGCATTTT
CDR3 protein: CASSLSQGLGQPQHF

J gene: TRBJ2-5
clone size: NA
CDR3 length: 15
D gene: TRBD2
V gene: TRBV18
CDR3 DNA: TGTGCCAGCTCACCACCAGCGGGAGGAGGGGAGACCCAGTACTTC
CDR3 protein: CASSPPAGGGETQYF

J gene: TRBJ2-5
clone size: once
CDR3 length: 15
D gene: NA
V gene: TRBV9
CDR3 DNA: TGTGCCAGCAGCGTAGATTGTCTTCCCGGGGAGACCCAGTACTTC
CDR3 protein: CASSVDCLPGETQYF

J gene: TRBJ2-4
clone size: NA
CDR3 length: 15
D gene: TRBD2
V gene: TRBV7-9
CDR3 DNA: TGTGCCAGCAGCGCTAGACTAGCGGGGACAAACATTCAGTACTTC
CDR3 protein: CASSARLAGTNIQYF

J gene: TRBJ2-2
clone size: medium-sized
CDR3 length: 16
D gene: NA
V gene: TRBV5-1
CDR3 DNA: TGCGCCAGCAGCTTGAAGGCAGGGGCGAACACCGGGGAGCTGTTTTTT
CDR3 protein: CASSLKAGANTGELFF

J gene: TRBJ1-1
clone size: NA
CDR3 length: 14
D gene: TRBD1
V gene: TRBV9
CDR3 DNA: TGTGCCAGCAGCGTAGTGCCAGGGGGGACTGAAGCTTTCTTT
CDR3 protein: CASSVVPGGTEAFF

J gene: TRBJ2-5
clone size: NA
CDR3 length: 14
D gene: NA
V gene: TRBV21-1
CDR3 DNA: TGTGCCAGCACCTCCGGACTAGCCAGAGAGACCCAGTACTTC
CDR3 protein: CASTSGLARETQYF

J gene: TRBJ2-2
clone size: once
CDR3 length: 16
D gene: TRBD1
V gene: TRBV30
CDR3 DNA: TGTGCCTGGAGGGGGGTTAGACAGGGATTTACCGGGGAGCTGTTTTTT
CDR3 protein: CAWRGVRQGFTGELFF

J gene: TRBJ2-7
clone size: once
CDR3 length: 12
D gene: NA
V gene: TRBV18
CDR3 DNA: TGTGCCAGCTCACCAGGGACCTACGAGCAGTACTTC
CDR3 protein: CASSPGTYEQYF

J gene: TRBJ2-1
clone size: NA
CDR3 length: 15
D gene: TRBD2
V gene: TRBV9
CDR3 DNA: TGTGCCAGCAGCGTTGGACTAGCGGGAGACAATGAGCAGTTCTTC
CDR3 protein: CASSVGLAGDNEQFF

J gene: TRBJ2-1
clone size: NA
CDR3 length: 15
D gene: NA
V gene: TRBV21-1
CDR3 DNA: TGTGCCAGCTGTCGCCCGGGATCCCCAAAGGGGGAGCAGTTCTTC
CDR3 protein: CASCRPGSPKGEQFF

J gene: TRBJ1-3
clone size: NA
CDR3 length: 16
D gene: TRBD1
V gene: TRBV14
CDR3 DNA: TGTGCCAGCAGCCAGAGGACAGGGGGCCCTGGAAACACCATATATTTT
CDR3 protein: CASSQRTGGPGNTIYF

J gene: TRBJ2-1
clone size: few
CDR3 length: 16
D gene: TRBD2
V gene: TRBV2
CDR3 DNA: TGTGCCAGCACCGGAACTAGCGGGAGGACTAAAAATGAGCAGTTCTTC
CDR3 protein: CASTGTSGRTKNEQFF

J gene: TRBJ2-5
clone size: NA
CDR3 length: 14
D gene: NA
V gene: TRBV9
CDR3 DNA: TGTGCCAGCAGCGTAGGTCCCCCCCCAGAGACCCAGTACTTC
CDR3 protein: CASSVGPPPETQYF

J gene: TRBJ2-7
clone size: NA
CDR3 length: 15
D gene: TRBD2
V gene: TRBV6-5
CDR3 DNA: TGTGCCAGCAGTTCCCGGGGGGGGCAATCCTACGAGCAGTACTTC
CDR3 protein: CASSSRGGQSYEQYF

J gene: TRBJ2-6
clone size: few
CDR3 length: 16
D gene: NA
V gene: TRBV5-8
CDR3 DNA: TGTGCCAGCAGCGTGATACCCAGTCCTGGGGCCAACGTCCTGACTTTC
CDR3 protein: CASSVIPSPGANVLTF

J gene: TRBJ1-5
clone size: NA
CDR3 length: 13
D gene: NA
V gene: TRBV2
CDR3 DNA: TGTGCCAGCGGGTTCCATAGCAATCAGCCCCAGCATTTT
CDR3 protein: CASGFHSNQPQHF

J gene: TRBJ2-1
clone size: NA
CDR3 length: 14
D gene: TRBD1
V gene: TRBV7-3
CDR3 DNA: TGTGCCAGCAGCTCAGACGGGACAGGCAATGAGCAGTTCTTC
CDR3 protein: CASSSDGTGNEQFF

J gene: TRBJ2-2
clone size: NA
CDR3 length: 11
D gene: NA
V gene: TRBV9
CDR3 DNA: TGTGCCAGCAGCGTAGCCGGGGAGCTGTTTTTT
CDR3 protein: CASSVAGELFF

J gene: TRBJ1-5
clone size: NA
CDR3 length: 17
D gene: TRBD1
V gene: TRBV30
CDR3 DNA: TGTGCCTGGAGTAAAACGAGGACAGGGGCTGGCAATCAGCCCCAGCATTTT
CDR3 protein: CAWSKTRTGAGNQPQHF

J gene: TRBJ2-2
clone size: NA
CDR3 length: 14
D gene: NA
V gene: TRBV10-2
CDR3 DNA: TGCGCCAGCATGGTAAACGGGGGAGCCGGGGAGCTGTTTTTT
CDR3 protein: CASMVNGGAGELFF

J gene: TRBJ2-7
clone size: NA
CDR3 length: 14
D gene: NA
V gene: TRBV7-7
CDR3 DNA: TGTGCCAGCAGCCTCAGCCGGGACGGCTACGAGCAGTACTTC
CDR3 protein: CASSLSRDGYEQYF

J gene: TRBJ2-7
clone size: NA
CDR3 length: 14
D gene: TRBD1
V gene: TRBV6-6
CDR3 DNA: TGTGCCAGCAGAACCCCGGCCGGACAGGGGGAGCAGTACTTC
CDR3 protein: CASRTPAGQGEQYF

J gene: TRBJ2-1
clone size: NA
CDR3 length: 16
D gene: TRBD2
V gene: TRBV9
CDR3 DNA: TGTGCCAGCAGTAGCGGGAGGGGGAGCTCCTACAATGAGCAGTTCTTC
CDR3 protein: CASSSGRGSSYNEQFF

J gene: TRBJ2-1
clone size: NA
CDR3 length: 14
D gene: NA
V gene: TRBV5-6
CDR3 DNA: TGTGCCAGCAGCTTCGAGGGGTGGTCTAATGAGCAGTTCTTC
CDR3 protein: CASSFEGWSNEQFF

J gene: TRBJ2-7
clone size: NA
CDR3 length: 14
D gene: TRBD2
V gene: TRBV30
CDR3 DNA: TGTGCCTGGAGTGTACGTGGCACCTTGGGAGGGAGGTACTTC
CDR3 protein: CAWSVRGTLGGRYF

J gene: TRBJ1-3
clone size: NA
CDR3 length: 16
D gene: NA
V gene: TRBV14
CDR3 DNA: TGTGCCAGCAGCCAACTCAGGGCGGGATTAGGAAACACCATATATTTT
CDR3 protein: CASSQLRAGLGNTIYF

J gene: TRBJ2-3
clone size: NA
CDR3 length: 16
D gene: TRBD2
V gene: TRBV4-3
CDR3 DNA: TGCGCCAGCAGCCAAGGAAGGACTAGCGGGAGGGGTACGCAGTATTTT
CDR3 protein: CASSQGRTSGRGTQYF

J gene: TRBJ1-5
clone size: NA
CDR3 length: 13
D gene: TRBD1
V gene: TRBV5-6
CDR3 DNA: TGTGCCAGCAGCCTGACAGGGGGGAAGCCCCAGCATTTT
CDR3 protein: CASSLTGGKPQHF

J gene: TRBJ2-5
clone size: NA
CDR3 length: 16
D gene: TRBD2
V gene: TRBV7-9
CDR3 DNA: TGTGCCAGCAGCTTATATACTAGCGGGAGGGGAGAGACCCAGTACTTC
CDR3 protein: CASSLYTSGRGETQYF

J gene: TRBJ2-3
clone size: NA
CDR3 length: 13
D gene: NA
V gene: TRBV5-1
CDR3 DNA: TGCGCCAGCAGCCCTGGGGGCACAGATACGCAGTATTTT
CDR3 protein: CASSPGGTDTQYF

J gene: TRBJ2-4
clone size: NA
CDR3 length: 15
D gene: NA
V gene: TRBV6-5
CDR3 DNA: TGTGCCAGCAGTTCCCAACAGGCCGCCAAAAACATTCAGTACTTC
CDR3 protein: CASSSQQAAKNIQYF

J gene: TRBJ1-2
clone size: NA
CDR3 length: 11
D gene: NA
V gene: TRBV7-9
CDR3 DNA: TGTGCCAGCATCATGGGCTATGGCTACACCTTC
CDR3 protein: CASIMGYGYTF

J gene: TRBJ1-2
clone size: NA
CDR3 length: 15
D gene: TRBD1
V gene: TRBV7-3
CDR3 DNA: TGTGCCAGCAGACCGACAGGGGGCCGGGGGACGGGCTACACCTTC
CDR3 protein: CASRPTGGRGTGYTF

J gene: TRBJ2-4
clone size: NA
CDR3 length: 17
D gene: TRBD2
V gene: TRBV6-1
CDR3 DNA: TGTGCCAGCAGTGCACGTGGGGACGGGAGGGGGGGAAACATTCAGTACTTC
CDR3 protein: CASSARGDGRGGNIQYF

J gene: TRBJ2-1
clone size: NA
CDR3 length: 15
D gene: NA
V gene: TRBV5-1
CDR3 DNA: TGCGCCAGCAGCTTGGCGGGAGAGACCTACAATGAGCAGTTCTTC
CDR3 protein: CASSLAGETYNEQFF

J gene: TRBJ2-5
clone size: NA
CDR3 length: 13
D gene: NA
V gene: TRBV30
CDR3 DNA: TGTGCCTGGACTTCTGCGTACCAAGAGACCCAGTACTTC
CDR3 protein: CAWTSAYQETQYF

J gene: TRBJ2-3
clone size: NA
CDR3 length: 14
D gene: NA
V gene: TRBV7-8
CDR3 DNA: TGTGCCAGCAGCCGGGAGGGGGCCGGAGATACGCAGTATTTT
CDR3 protein: CASSREGAGDTQYF

J gene: TRBJ1-6
clone size: NA
CDR3 length: 14
D gene: NA
V gene: TRBV2
CDR3 DNA: TGTGCCAGCAGTGGGGTGAGCGGCAATTCACCCCTCCACTTT
CDR3 protein: CASSGVSGNSPLHF

J gene: TRBJ2-1
clone size: NA
CDR3 length: 14
D gene: NA
V gene: TRBV9
CDR3 DNA: TGTGCCAGCAGCGTAGCCGGGAGTGTCAATGAGCAGTTCTTC
CDR3 protein: CASSVAGSVNEQFF

J gene: TRBJ1-1
clone size: once
CDR3 length: 16
D gene: TRBD1
V gene: TRBV13
CDR3 DNA: TGTGCCAGCAGCTTTAGAGGACAGGGGGCGCACACTGAAGCTTTCTTT
CDR3 protein: CASSFRGQGAHTEAFF

J gene: TRBJ2-2
clone size: NA
CDR3 length: 15
D gene: NA
V gene: TRBV6-1
CDR3 DNA: TGTGCCAGCAGCCCTCAAACGGGAACAAGCGGGGAGCTGTTTTTT
CDR3 protein: CASSPQTGTSGELFF

J gene: TRBJ2-3
clone size: NA
CDR3 length: 15
D gene: NA
V gene: TRBV19
CDR3 DNA: TGTGCCAGTAGCCTTTTAATCCACAGCACAGATACGCAGTATTTT
CDR3 protein: CASSLLIHSTDTQYF

J gene: TRBJ2-1
clone size: NA
CDR3 length: 14
D gene: TRBD2
V gene: TRBV19
CDR3 DNA: TGTGCCAGTAGTACTAGCGGGACGAGGAATGAGCAGTTCTTC
CDR3 protein: CASSTSGTRNEQFF

J gene: TRBJ1-2
clone size: few
CDR3 length: 12
D gene: NA
V gene: TRBV6-5
CDR3 DNA: TGTGCCAGCAGTGGGGGTGGAGAAGGCTACACCTTC
CDR3 protein: CASSGGGEGYTF

J gene: TRBJ2-3
clone size: NA
CDR3 length: 18
D gene: NA
V gene: TRBV29-1
CDR3 DNA: TGCAGCGTTTTGGGGGGGCACGGTTTACCGGGAAACTCAGATACGCAGTATTTT
CDR3 protein: CSVLGGHGLPGNSDTQYF

J gene: TRBJ2-1
clone size: NA
CDR3 length: 16
D gene: NA
V gene: TRBV15
CDR3 DNA: TGTGCCACCAGCAGAGGACGCCCGGGAGTCAACAATGAGCAGTTCTTC
CDR3 protein: CATSRGRPGVNNEQFF

J gene: TRBJ2-3
clone size: NA
CDR3 length: 13
D gene: NA
V gene: TRBV7-2
CDR3 DNA: TGTGCCAGCAGCCCACCGAAAGCAGATACGCAGTATTTT
CDR3 protein: CASSPPKADTQYF

J gene: TRBJ2-3
clone size: NA
CDR3 length: 13
D gene: NA
V gene: TRBV14
CDR3 DNA: TGTGCCAGCAGCCAAGGAAACACAGATACGCAGTATTTT
CDR3 protein: CASSQGNTDTQYF

J gene: TRBJ1-2
clone size: NA
CDR3 length: 13
D gene: NA
V gene: TRBV10-3
CDR3 DNA: TGTGCCGTAGTGGGGGGACGGGAATATGGCTACACCTTC
CDR3 protein: CAVVGGREYGYTF

J gene: TRBJ2-1
clone size: NA
CDR3 length: 15
D gene: TRBD2
V gene: TRBV7-9
CDR3 DNA: TGTGCCAGCAGCTTCGGCGGGAGGGCCATGAATGAGCAGTTCTTC
CDR3 protein: CASSFGGRAMNEQFF

J gene: TRBJ1-2
clone size: NA
CDR3 length: 16
D gene: NA
V gene: TRBV10-3
CDR3 DNA: TGTGCCATCAGTGAGTCCGGCGTACAGCCTAACTATGGCTACACCTTC
CDR3 protein: CAISESGVQPNYGYTF